One sample yielded the 13 T cell receptor beta chains listed below, sequenced in a study of T-cell reconstitution after alpha-beta-depleted transplantation in children. Unique molecular identifiers were built into the TCRbeta library. TCRdb re-analysed the PCR reads in MiXCR, keeping a single row per CDR3 protein. In the table there are under 850,000 distinct CDR3 sequences, around 14% of which are singletons. The specimen comprised PBMCs, sampled before TCRalphabeta/CD19-depleted stem cell transplant. The receptors come from a girl aged 2 to 10 with congenital amegakaryocytic thrombocytopenia, due to receive a stem cell transplant.

This clonotype was counted at least ten times. This chain uses TRBV20-1 with TRBJ2-7, with D possibly being TRBD2 (5 bases). Trimming pared 3 bases from V and 0 bases from J, leaving 12 bases between. This CDR3 has 14 amino acids. CDR1 and CDR2 from the germline V gene are DFQATT and SNEGSKA (reference sequence). The CDR3 coding sequence is TGCAGTGCTAGTGTGGACGGGGTCTCCTACGAGCAGTACTTC. Its translation: CSASVDGVSYEQYF.

The chain joins TRBV5-1 to TRBJ1-2; 10 bases map to TRBD1. CDR3 length: 14 residues. Looked up from germline, CDR1 is SGHRS and CDR2 is YFSETQ. V lost 4 bases to trimming and J lost 6 bases; unmatched junction nucleotides: 6. The CDR3 sequence is CASSADRGKDGYTF. Here the CDR3 DNA reads TGCGCCAGCAGCGCGGACAGGGGGAAGGATGGCTACACCTTC.

On this clonotype itself: Since a much larger clone is just one base distant, this may be a read error. The V call is TRBV5-1, the J call TRBJ2-1, with D perhaps TRBD1 (5 bases). Germline CDR1 and CDR2: SGHRS and YFSETQ. V was trimmed by 9 bases and J by 6 bases, leaving 16 bases between them. CDR3 length: 13 amino acids. The CDR3 protein is CATKQDTCNEQFF. The CDR3 DNA reads TGCGCCACGAAACAGGATACCTGCAATGAGCAGTTCTTC.

This clonotype has a count of ten or more. This chain joins TRBV5-1 and TRBJ2-1; TRBD2 agrees at 10 bases. This CDR3 contains 15 residues. Trimming at V came to 5 bases and at J to 8 bases, leaving 10 bases not matched to a gene. Germline V gene data show CDR1 as SGHRS and CDR2 as YFSETQ. The CDR3 DNA reads as TGCGCCAGCAGAATGGTGGCTAGCGGGAGATATGAGCAGTTCTTC. This translates into CASRMVASGRYEQFF.

In this sample, this clonotype turned up many times. The rearrangement links TRBV18 to TRBJ2-7; D is uncertain. Germline V lookup: CDR1 KGHSH, CDR2 LQKENI. Trimming left V 1 base short and J 0 bases short, with 4 bases between. CDR3 length: 13 residues. The CDR3 protein is CASSPRNSYEQYF. DNA of the CDR3: TGTGCCAGCTCACCACGGAACTCCTACGAGCAGTACTTC.

In its sample, this clonotype was seen many times. V gene TRBV28 combines with J gene TRBJ2-1; 9 nucleotides match TRBD1. V shed 5 bases and J 2 bases; nucleotides not matched to a gene: 7. This CDR3 contains 16 residues. Germline-derived CDR1 and CDR2 are MDHEN and SYDVKM. The CDR3 region is CASSLPGQGTYNEQFF. The CDR3 DNA follows: TGTGCCAGCAGTCTACCGGGACAGGGAACCTACAATGAGCAGTTCTTC.

In its sample, this clonotype was seen many times. The rearrangement uses TRBV19 and TRBJ2-1; the D call may be TRBD1 or TRBD2 (5 bases each). Trimming cost V 3 bases and J 6 bases, with 12 bases left between them. This CDR3 has 14 amino acids. Germline CDR1 and CDR2: LNHDA and SQIVND (reference sequence). CDR3 loop: CASSISGTPNEQFF. CDR3 nucleotide sequence: TGTGCCAGTAGTATTTCCGGGACCCCCAATGAGCAGTTCTTC.

This clonotype has a count of ten or more. The chain employs TRBV5-6 and TRBJ2-7, with D perhaps given as TRBD1 or TRBD2 (5 bases each). V lost 0 bases and J 2 bases, leaving 9 bases between the germline ends. Germline assignment: CDR1 SGHDT and CDR2 YYEEEE. The CDR3 has 14 amino acids. The CDR3 nucleotides are TGTGCCAGCAGCTTGGTCGGGGACCCCTACGAGCAGTACTTC. This translates into CASSLVGDPYEQYF.

At least ten counts were recorded for this clonotype. The chain employs TRBV20-1 and TRBJ2-1; 7 bases are shared with TRBD2. This CDR3 comprises 14 residues. CDR1 and CDR2 from the germline V gene are DFQATT and SNEGSKA (reference sequence). Germline trimming cut 2 bases from V and 7 bases from J; bases unmatched to any gene: 8. CDR3 nucleotides: TGCAGTGCTAGATACGGGGAGGGGTGGAATGAGCAGTTCTTC. It yields the protein CSARYGEGWNEQFF.

This clonotype appeared a few times. The rearrangement links TRBV5-1 to TRBJ2-4; no firm D call. The germline CDR1 and CDR2 sequences are SGHRS and YFSETQ. The CDR3 extends over 15 amino acids. The ends were cut back, 4 bases at V and 0 bases at J, with 11 bases in the middle. CDR3 DNA sequence: TGCGCCAGCAGCAGCACCGCGGTAGCCAAAAACATTCAGTACTTC. Protein sequence: CASSSTAVAKNIQYF.

The table lists this clonotype with a few counts. The chain carries TRBV25-1 and TRBJ2-2, with D uncertain. Germline values: CDR1 MGHDK, CDR2 SYGVNS. This CDR3 is built from 14 residues. The CDR3 DNA is TGTGCGGCCGTTGATACAGAACCCACCGGGGAGCTGTTTTTT. As protein: CAAVDTEPTGELFF.

The J gene is TRBJ1-3, the V gene TRBV6-5; no definite D call. V was trimmed by 0 bases and J by 0 bases, leaving 9 bases between them. Germline-derived CDR1 and CDR2 are MNHEY and SVGAGI. This CDR3 contains 16 residues. CDR3 residues: CASSYSTQYSGNTIYF. CDR3 in DNA: TGTGCCAGCAGTTACTCGACGCAGTACTCTGGAAACACCATATATTTT.

The J gene is TRBJ2-4, the V gene TRBV7-8; 7 nucleotides align to TRBD1. V was pared by 5 bases and J by 6 bases, with 4 bases of the junction left unmatched. This CDR3 region has 13 residues. Germline V gives CDR1 SGHVS, CDR2 FQNEAQ. The CDR3 DNA reads as TGTGCCAGCAGCCCGAGGACAGGAAACATTCAGTACTTC. Encoded protein: CASSPRTGNIQYF.